These 23 T cell receptor beta chains share one sample of origin, sequenced in a study of cytomegalovirus exposure and HLA in healthy donors. The PCR was carried out with 60 Vbeta primers and 13 Jbeta primers. Method: immunoSEQ multiplex PCR; TCRdb's copy keeps in-frame clones and lacks some. The repertoire holds 98,000 or so clones, with about a tenth as singletons. Sequenced input: PBMCs. The receptors stem from a man between 35 and 55 years old in good health and CMV-seropositive.

This clone was recorded only once. V usage is TRBV28 and J usage is TRBJ2-1; a weak D match, TRBD1 (6 bases). The CDR3 consists of 15 residues. Germline V gene data show CDR1 as MDHEN and CDR2 as SYDVKM. V gave up 6 bases and J gave up 0 bases, with 12 bases separating them. The CDR3 region is CASSLRGSSYNEQFF. In nucleotides, the CDR3 is TGTGCCAGCAGCTTGAGGGGGAGCTCCTACAATGAGCAGTTCTTC.

This clone has just a few counts. The chain joins TRBV5-8 to TRBJ1-3, with D perhaps matching TRBD1 (6 bases). CDR1 and CDR2 from the germline V gene are SGHTS and YDEGEE. The CDR3 is 15 residues long. Trimming cost V 0 bases and J 8 bases, with 15 bases left between them. The CDR3 coding sequence is TGTGCCAGCAGCTTGGCCGTGGTGGGGGCGGACACCATATATTTT. It encodes CASSLAVVGADTIYF.

This rearrangement joins TRBV7-3 to TRBJ2-1, with D unclear. There are 14 residues in the CDR3. Germline CDR1 and CDR2: SGHTA and FQGTGA. V lost 4 bases, J lost 4 bases, and 11 bases lay in between. This chain's CDR3 is CASSSTPYYNEQFF. The CDR3 DNA is TGTGCCAGCAGCTCGACACCCTATTACAATGAGCAGTTCTTC.

This rearrangement joins TRBV27 to TRBJ1-5, with 8 bases fitting TRBD1. V trimming: 8 bases; J trimming: 1 base; junction bases outside the gene matches: 7. CDR3 length equals 15 residues. Germline V gene sequence: CDR1 MNHEY, CDR2 SMNVEV (reference sequence). CDR3 protein: CASGPTGGSNQPQHF. The CDR3 DNA is TGTGCCAGCGGCCCCACAGGGGGAAGCAATCAGCCCCAGCATTTT.

There are a few counts of this clone. The chain links TRBV5-1 to TRBJ2-7, with 7 bases matching TRBD1. CDR1 SGHRS and CDR2 YFSETQ come from the germline V gene. The CDR3 consists of 14 residues. V shed 0 bases, J shed 3 bases, and the junction held 3 bases outside the gene matches. CDR3 loop: CASSLDQGVYEQYF. Here the CDR3 DNA reads TGCGCCAGCAGCTTGGATCAGGGGGTCTACGAGCAGTACTTC.

V usage is TRBV9 and J usage is TRBJ2-1, with D unresolved. The CDR3 extends over 14 amino acids. Germline assignment: CDR1 SGDLS and CDR2 YYNGEE. The V and J ends lost 3 bases and 1 base respectively, with 8 bases between them. The CDR3: CASSGSRSYNEQFF. The DNA for the CDR3 is TGTGCCAGCAGCGGGAGTAGGTCCTACAATGAGCAGTTCTTC.

The chain combines TRBV7-6 with TRBJ2-7; 9 positions match TRBD2. Unmatched junction bases numbered 11, after V lost 0 bases and J lost 5 bases. Germline loops: CDR1 SGHVS, CDR2 FNYEAQ. The CDR3 is 17 residues long. CDR3 region: CASSLAAGGRAAHEQYF. The DNA of the CDR3 is TGTGCCAGCAGCTTAGCGGCGGGCGGGAGGGCCGCCCACGAGCAGTACTTC.

This chain uses TRBV4-1 with TRBJ2-7; possibly TRBD1 for D (6 bases). V lost 4 bases to trimming and J lost 2 bases, with 9 bases between them. The CDR3 has 13 amino acids. The germline CDR1 and CDR2 sequences are MGHRA and YSYEKL. CDR3 region: CASSRQDAYEQYF. CDR3 in DNA: TGCGCCAGCAGCCGACAGGACGCCTACGAGCAGTACTTC.

This clone was detected only a few times. The chain recombines TRBV7-3 with TRBJ2-5, with D possibly matching TRBD2 (6 bases). Trimming took 4 bases from V and 1 from J, leaving 13 bases between them. From germline, CDR1 is SGHTA and CDR2 FQGTGA. The CDR3 runs 15 residues. The CDR3 DNA sequence: TGTGCCAGCAGCTCCACCGGGACTTCCCAAGAGACCCAGTACTTC. Its protein product is CASSSTGTSQETQYF.

This clone has only a few counts. The chain couples TRBV15 to TRBJ2-7; maybe TRBD1 (6 bases). The V gene lost 6 bases and the J gene lost 2 bases, with 14 bases spanning the gap. CDR1 and CDR2 from the germline V gene are LNHNV and YYDKDF (reference sequence). The length of the CDR3 is 14 residues. DNA of the CDR3: TGTGCCACCAGACCCGGGACAAACACCTACGAGCAGTACTTC. Encoded protein: CATRPGTNTYEQYF. The complete variable domain, with remaining parts taken from reference TRBV15 and TRBJ2-7, reads DAMVIQNPRYQVTQFGKPVTLSCSQTLNHNVMYWYQQKSSQAPKLLFHYYDKDFNNEADTPDNFQSRRPNTSFCFLDIRSPGLGDTAMYLCATRPGTNTYEQYFGPGTRLTVT.

This clone turned up a few times. The chain couples TRBV7-9 to TRBJ1-5; D perhaps matches TRBD1 (5 bases). The CDR3 covers 16 residues. V was trimmed by 1 base and J by 5 bases, leaving 15 bases between them. CDR1 SEHNR and CDR2 FQNEAQ come from the germline V gene (reference sequence). CDR3 in amino acids: CASSLGWQGTYQPQHF. DNA for the CDR3: TGTGCCAGCAGCTTAGGGTGGCAGGGCACCTATCAGCCCCAGCATTTT.

Only a few counts were recorded for this clone. The genes are TRBV6-1 and TRBJ2-7; D is perhaps TRBD1 (6 bases). Germline V lookup: CDR1 MNHNS, CDR2 SASEGT. V was clipped by 11 bases and J by 2 bases, with 16 bases between them. The CDR3 spans 13 residues. CDR3 amino acids: CALGRDTAYEQYF. CDR3 DNA: TGTGCCCTGGGCCGGGACACAGCCTACGAGCAGTACTTC.

CDR3 region: CASSLDRESGAFF. The DNA of the CDR3 is TGTGCCAGCAGCCTGGACAGGGAATCAGGAGCTTTCTTT. J is TRBJ1-1 and V is TRBV7-8, with TRBD1 matching 8 bases. This CDR3 contains 13 residues. Germline CDR1 is SGHVS and CDR2 is FQNEAQ. The V and J ends lost 5 bases and 10 bases, in that order; junction bases with no gene match: 9.

V is TRBV19 and J is TRBJ1-5; D is possibly TRBD1 (5 bases). CDR3 length: 16 amino acids. The V gene's germline CDR1 is LNHDA and CDR2 SQIVND (reference sequence). V dropped 3 bases and J dropped 0 bases, with 12 bases sitting between them. In nucleotides, the CDR3 is TGTGCCAGTAGTATTGAAAGGGGTCATAGCAATCAGCCCCAGCATTTT. Translating it yields CASSIERGHSNQPQHF.

With regard to this clone: The junction departs from the called germline gene at one end, perhaps through a read error. The V call is TRBV7-7, the J call TRBJ2-5; 8 positions match TRBD1. TRBJ2-7 explains the end of the DNA better; the J call may be wrong. CDR3 length: 16 residues. The germline V gene has CDR1 SSHAT and CDR2 FNYEAQ (reference sequence). The CDR3 DNA reads TGTGCTAGCAGCTTAGACGAAGACAGGGGAGTCTACGAGCAGTACTTC. Encoded protein: CASSLDEDRGVYEQYF.

This clone has more than one count but fewer than ten. The genes are TRBV5-5 and TRBJ1-2, with 11 bases matching TRBD1. With 1 base clipped from V and 7 bases from J, the junction kept 12 bases outside the gene matches. The CDR3 spans 17 residues. Germline V CDR1 and CDR2: SGHKS, YYEKEE (reference sequence). The CDR3 nucleotides are TGTGCCAGCAGCTTGTGGGTGGACAGGGGGCGGTTCTCTGGCTACACCTTC. Translating gives CASSLWVDRGRFSGYTF.

This clone was detected only a few times. The CDR3 region has the DNA TGTGCCAGCAGCTTAGGAGGGACAGGGAGTCAGCCCCAGCATTTT. Its protein is CASSLGGTGSQPQHF. The V call is TRBV7-6, the J call TRBJ1-5, with 9 bases matching TRBD1. Germline CDR1 is SGHVS and CDR2 is FNYEAQ. Germline trimming cut 1 base from V and 6 bases from J; bases unmatched to any gene: 4. The CDR3 contains 15 residues. Combining the CDR3 with reference TRBV7-6 and TRBJ1-5 gives the whole variable domain GAGVSQSPRYKVTKRGQDVALRCDPISGHVSLYWYRQALGQGPEFLTYFNYEAQQDKSGLPNDRFSAERPEGSISTLTIQRTEQRDSAMYRCASSLGGTGSQPQHFGDGTRLSIL.

Only a few counts were recorded for this clone. The chain links TRBV6-1 to TRBJ2-7; D is possibly TRBD1 (6 bases). The V end lost 4 bases, the J end lost 3 bases, and 16 bases lay between the germline ends. This CDR3 is built from 15 residues. Germline CDR1 is MNHNS and CDR2 is SASEGT. The DNA for the CDR3 is TGTGCCAGCAGTGGTAAACAGGGCAATTACTACGAGCAGTACTTC. Translation: CASSGKQGNYYEQYF.

The chain employs TRBV5-8 and TRBJ2-7, with D possibly being TRBD2 (5 bases). Germline V gene lookup returns CDR1 SGHTS and CDR2 YDEGEE. With 1 base removed from V and 5 bases from J, the gap between germline ends came to 10 bases. The CDR3 loop spans 13 amino acids. Here the CDR3 DNA reads TGTGCCAGCAGCTTGACACGGAGGAACGAGCAGTACTTC. Translated: CASSLTRRNEQYF.

The chain carries TRBV6-4 and TRBJ2-3; 11 bases line up with TRBD2. Trimming cost V 2 bases and J 4 bases; bases outside gene matches: 5. This CDR3 has 16 amino acids. Germline V gene lookup returns CDR1 MRHNA and CDR2 SNTAGT. The CDR3 bases are TGTGCCAGCAGTGACGGAACTAGCGGGAGACCAGATACGCAGTATTTT. This gives the protein CASSDGTSGRPDTQYF.

This clone was counted between two and nine times. This sequence joins TRBV5-6 and TRBJ1-5, with D tentatively TRBD1 (6 bases). CDR1 and CDR2 (germline): SGHDT, YYEEEE. This CDR3 has 13 amino acids. The V end lost 7 bases, the J end lost 7 bases, and 15 bases lay between the germline ends. CDR3 nucleotides: TGTGCCAGCTCTAGCTCTGGGGGCCAGCCCCAGCATTTT. Translating it yields CASSSSGGQPQHF.

The chain recombines TRBV2 with TRBJ2-3; 7 nucleotides line up with TRBD1. Losses at the gene ends were 8 bases for V and 7 bases for J; bases not matched to a gene: 15. Germline CDR1 reads SNHLY; CDR2 reads FYNNEI. This CDR3 has 15 amino acids. CDR3: CASQQPGDRLNTQYF. In DNA, the CDR3 is TGTGCCAGCCAACAACCCGGGGACAGACTGAATACGCAGTATTTT. Filled out from reference TRBV2 and TRBJ2-3, the complete variable domain reads EPEVTQTPSHQVTQMGQEVILRCVPISNHLYFYWYRQILGQKVEFLVSFYNNEISEKSEIFDDQFSVERPDGSNFTLKIRSTKLEDSAMYFCASQQPGDRLNTQYFGPGTRLTVL.

This chain links TRBV7-8 with TRBJ2-7, with D possibly being TRBD1 (6 bases). V was shortened by 2 bases and J by 3 bases, with 14 bases between the two germline ends. The germline V gene encodes CDR1 SGHVS and CDR2 FQNEAQ. The CDR3 is 15 amino acids. CDR3 coding DNA: TGTGCCAGCAGCTTAACCGGGAAAGGGGGCTACGAGCAGTACTTC. It encodes CASSLTGKGGYEQYF.